The rows below give T cell receptor beta chains drawn from one sample of a study of blood T cell repertoires in COVID-19. Libraries were prepared by immunoSEQ multiplex PCR; TCRdb keeps only in-frame clonotypes and omits some of them. In the table there are about 410,000 clones, roughly 90% of which are singletons. The sample taken for sequencing was peripheral blood. The receptors stem from a middle-aged woman with COVID-19, enrolled during active disease. The CDR3 runs from the conserved cysteine through the conserved F or W. A D gene is named only where the DNA matches it firmly. Size is stated for part of the rows, as once, few or many counts, or as a class when the clone is expanded.

v_gene	abundance	j_gene	d_gene	len	CDR3aa	CDR3nt
TRBV7-2	-	TRBJ2-7	-	12	CASSTTGYEQYF	TGTGCCAGCAGCACTACAGGGTACGAGCAGTACTTC
TRBV7-2	-	TRBJ1-1	TRBD1	13	CASSLRDSVSSFF	TGTGCCAGCAGCTTAAGGGACAGCGTTTCGTCTTTCTTT
TRBV27	once	TRBJ1-3	-	13	CASWGGTGNTIYF	TGTGCCAGCTGGGGGGGGACTGGAAACACCATATATTTT
TRBV30	-	TRBJ1-5	TRBD1	16	CAWMRRDRAGNQPQHF	TGTGCCTGGATGAGGCGGGACAGGGCTGGCAATCAGCCCCAGCATTTT
TRBV25-1	-	TRBJ2-1	-	16	CASSASRVPYGNEQFF	TGTGCCAGCAGTGCCTCCCGGGTCCCCTATGGCAATGAGCAGTTCTTC
TRBV3-1/TRBV3-2	-	TRBJ2-7	TRBD2	17	CASSHALPGLAAYEQYF	TGTGCCAGCAGCCACGCCCTTCCGGGACTAGCGGCATACGAGCAGTACTTC
TRBV7-7	-	TRBJ2-5	TRBD1	13	CASSRTGVGTQYF	TGTGCTAGCAGTCGGACAGGGGTAGGGACCCAGTACTTC
TRBV9	-	TRBJ1-2	TRBD1	13	CASNGGTGNGYTF	TGTGCCAGCAATGGGGGGACAGGGAATGGCTACACCTTC
TRBV6-5	-	TRBJ1-2	TRBD1	15	CASSYSGTAPQGYTF	TGTGCCAGCAGTTACTCCGGGACAGCCCCTCAGGGCTACACCTTC
TRBV4-1	-	TRBJ2-2	-	16	CASSQDEGTYTGELFF	TGCGCCAGCAGCCAAGATGAGGGAACCTACACCGGGGAGCTGTTTTTT
TRBV7-3	-	TRBJ2-1	-	16	CASSLRIRGFGNEQFF	TGTGCCAGCAGCTTAAGGATCAGGGGTTTCGGTAATGAGCAGTTCTTC
TRBV28	-	TRBJ1-4	-	13	CASSLGPGEKLFF	TGTGCCAGCAGTTTGGGCCCCGGTGAAAAACTGTTTTTT
TRBV6-4	-	TRBJ2-1	-	16	CASSDGPFLTLNEQFF	TGTGCCAGCAGTGACGGTCCATTCCTGACACTCAATGAGCAGTTCTTC
TRBV15	-	TRBJ1-1	-	15	CATSRSRDTLTEAFF	TGTGCCACCAGCAGATCCCGGGACACCCTAACTGAAGCTTTCTTT
TRBV7-3	few	TRBJ2-1	-	16	CASSGVAGGAHNEQFF	TGTGCCAGCAGCGGAGTAGCTGGGGGGGCCCACAATGAGCAGTTCTTC
TRBV18	once	TRBJ2-7	TRBD2	14	CASSPGTSGNEQYF	TGTGCCAGCTCCCCAGGGACTAGCGGGAACGAGCAGTACTTC
TRBV7-2	-	TRBJ1-1	-	15	CASSLGHTLVAEAFF	TGTGCCAGCAGCTTAGGACATACTCTTGTAGCTGAAGCTTTCTTT
TRBV19	-	TRBJ1-1	TRBD1	15	CASSTFGTGDTEAFF	TGTGCCAGTAGTACTTTCGGGACAGGGGACACTGAAGCTTTCTTT
TRBV7-7	once	TRBJ2-5	TRBD1	14	CASSPGQGKQTQYF	TGTGCTAGCAGCCCGGGACAGGGTAAACAGACCCAGTACTTC
TRBV9	-	TRBJ1-2	-	10	CASSGDGYTF	TGTGCCAGCAGCGGAGATGGCTACACCTTC
TRBV6-2/TRBV6-3	-	TRBJ1-1	-	16	CASSYMAGFMNTEAFF	TGTGCCAGCAGTTACATGGCAGGCTTCATGAACACTGAAGCTTTCTTT
TRBV19	-	TRBJ2-2	-	15	CASRAGQTNTGELFF	TGTGCCAGTAGGGCGGGACAGACTAACACCGGGGAGCTGTTTTTT
TRBV5-1	-	TRBJ1-3	-	16	CASSLETGIPGNTIYF	TGCGCCAGCAGCTTGGAAACAGGGATCCCTGGAAACACCATATATTTT
TRBV27	-	TRBJ1-2	-	14	CASSLFGRVGGYTF	TGTGCCAGCAGTTTATTCGGCAGGGTCGGCGGCTACACCTTC
TRBV5-1	-	TRBJ1-1	TRBD1	15	CASSLDGQGWAEAFF	TGCGCCAGCAGCTTGGACGGACAGGGGTGGGCTGAAGCTTTCTTT
TRBV7-6	once	TRBJ1-4	-	15	CASSSEWGSGEKLFF	TGTGCCAGCAGCTCGGAATGGGGTTCGGGGGAAAAACTGTTTTTT
TRBV7-3	-	TRBJ2-5	TRBD2	14	CASSRGLEGETQYF	TGTGCCAGCAGTCGTGGACTAGAGGGAGAGACCCAGTACTTC
TRBV3-1/TRBV3-2	-	TRBJ2-3	TRBD2	18	CASSQDGVAGGPTDTQYF	TGTGCCAGCAGCCAAGATGGAGTAGCGGGAGGGCCAACGGATACGCAGTATTTT
TRBV5-4	-	TRBJ2-7	TRBD1	13	CASSLTGQYEQYF	TGTGCCAGCAGCTTGACGGGACAGTACGAGCAGTACTTC
TRBV7-9	once	TRBJ1-5	TRBD1	14	CASSFGQGSQPQHF	TGTGCCAGCAGCTTTGGACAGGGCAGTCAGCCCCAGCATTTT
TRBV9	-	TRBJ1-6	-	16	CASSVQGASVGSPLHF	TGTGCCAGCAGCGTCCAAGGAGCCAGTGTCGGATCACCCCTCCACTTT
TRBV7-2	-	TRBJ1-1	TRBD1	17	CASSRRRSDRVGTEAFF	TGTGCCAGCAGCCGGAGACGGTCGGACAGGGTCGGCACTGAAGCTTTCTTT
TRBV19	-	TRBJ1-4	-	13	CASSIGGNEKLFF	TGTGCCAGTAGTATAGGAGGTAATGAAAAACTGTTTTTT
TRBV4-3	-	TRBJ1-4	-	16	CASSHSFATPNEKLFF	TGCGCCAGCAGCCATAGTTTCGCAACCCCAAATGAAAAACTGTTTTTT
TRBV6-5	-	TRBJ1-6	TRBD1	14	CASSLGQGNSPLHF	TGTGCCAGCAGTCTAGGACAGGGTAATTCACCCCTCCACTTT
TRBV9	-	TRBJ2-7	-	14	CASSATVPEGKQYF	TGTGCCAGCAGCGCTACGGTGCCGGAGGGGAAGCAGTACTTC
TRBV9	-	TRBJ2-2	-	16	CASSLRGYANTGELFF	TGTGCCAGCAGCCTTCGCGGGTACGCGAACACCGGGGAGCTGTTTTTT
TRBV4-1	once	TRBJ2-5	-	12	CASSQAGETQYF	TGCGCCAGCAGCCAAGCAGGAGAGACCCAGTACTTC
TRBV27	-	TRBJ1-5	-	15	CASSQQQGYYQPQHF	TGTGCCAGCAGCCAACAACAGGGATATTATCAGCCCCAGCATTTT
TRBV7-9	-	TRBJ1-2	-	14	CASSFEQNNYGYTF	TGTGCCAGCAGCTTCGAACAAAATAACTATGGCTACACCTTC
TRBV7-2	-	TRBJ1-3	TRBD1	18	CASSASTGIHLIGNTIYF	TGTGCCAGCAGCGCTTCGACAGGGATTCATCTTATTGGAAACACCATATATTTT
TRBV18	-	TRBJ2-3	-	15	CASSPPGSLQDTQYF	TGTGCCAGCTCACCACCGGGCAGCCTCCAGGATACGCAGTATTTT
TRBV11-2	-	TRBJ2-1	-	14	CASSLGSSYNEQFF	TGTGCCAGCAGCTTGGGCAGCTCCTACAATGAGCAGTTCTTC
TRBV6-2/TRBV6-3	once	TRBJ2-5	-	15	CASSGLRNSRETQYF	TGTGCCAGCAGTGGGCTTCGGAATAGTAGGGAGACCCAGTACTTC
TRBV6-2/TRBV6-3	-	TRBJ2-7	-	13	CASSRTRGSEQYF	TGTGCCAGCAGTCGGACAAGGGGTTCGGAGCAGTACTTC
TRBV18	-	TRBJ2-7	TRBD1	16	CASSPPGTGLTYEQYF	TGTGCCAGCTCACCACCGGGGACAGGGTTAACCTACGAGCAGTACTTC
TRBV5-6	-	TRBJ1-5	TRBD1	18	CASSYVKGARGSNQPQHF	TGTGCCAGCAGCTACGTCAAGGGGGCGCGAGGATCCAATCAGCCCCAGCATTTT
TRBV30	-	TRBJ2-2	-	15	CAWSVLRGGTGELFF	TGTGCCTGGAGTGTACTGCGGGGTGGTACCGGGGAGCTGTTTTTT
TRBV5-6	-	TRBJ2-7	-	14	CASSFVTGAYEQYF	TGTGCCAGCAGCTTCGTGACAGGTGCCTACGAGCAGTACTTC
TRBV27	once	TRBJ1-5	TRBD1	15	CASSFRTGGNQPQHF	TGTGCCAGCAGTTTCAGAACAGGGGGCAATCAGCCCCAGCATTTT
TRBV7-2	-	TRBJ1-5	-	16	CASSPTNWGTNQPQHF	TGTGCCAGCAGCCCAACCAATTGGGGGACTAATCAGCCCCAGCATTTT
TRBV5-1	-	TRBJ1-1	-	13	CASSLRGNGEAFF	TGCGCCAGCAGCTTGCGGGGGAACGGGGAAGCTTTCTTT
TRBV27	-	TRBJ2-1	TRBD2	16	CASSILTSARYNEQFF	TGTGCCAGCAGTATCCTGACTAGCGCCAGGTACAATGAGCAGTTCTTC
TRBV5-1	-	TRBJ2-3	TRBD1	15	CASSYDRGHGDTQYF	TGCGCCAGCAGCTACGACAGGGGGCATGGAGATACGCAGTATTTT
TRBV27	-	TRBJ1-2	-	11	CASSAQGVYTF	TGTGCCAGCAGCGCCCAGGGTGTCTACACCTTC
TRBV29-1	many	TRBJ1-5	-	15	CSVADGVLGNQPQHF	TGCAGCGTTGCTGACGGGGTCCTGGGCAATCAGCCCCAGCATTTT
TRBV28	-	TRBJ2-4	TRBD1	15	CASSRDRGSKNIQYF	TGTGCCAGCAGTCGCGACAGGGGGTCCAAAAACATTCAGTACTTC
TRBV19	-	TRBJ2-2	TRBD2	15	CASRLAPWNTGELFF	TGTGCCAGCAGACTAGCGCCGTGGAACACCGGGGAGCTGTTTTTT
TRBV6-5	-	TRBJ2-1	-	13	CASSPLETGEQFF	TGTGCCAGCAGTCCGCTGGAGACAGGAGAGCAGTTCTTC